This T cell receptor beta chain was captured by sequencing in a study of shared clonotypes between healthy human individuals (dated by TCRdb to between 2020 and 2021). At the level of the whole study: The cohort included a few men and a couple of women between 18 and 49 years of age. Per donor, three plates each were used for CD4 naive and CD4 memory, two for CD8 naive, and one for CD8 memory. To estimate repertoire size and how much clonotypes are shared between individuals, the study performed deep sequencing of blood TCR repertoires from roughly five healthy adults. Libraries were prepared and TCR repertoires were sequenced by different laboratories using diverse techniques, in order to increase sequencing depth and limit assay-specific biases. Each donor's leukapheresis produced roughly between about 0.85 and 10 billion PBMCs.

Donors were healthy HIV-negative adults with no recently reported acute infections or vaccinations. Every donor was a Caucasian adult living in Nashville, Tennessee, USA. CD4+ T cells were enriched by magnetic negative selection; naive cells were then positively selected on CD45RA, and the negative fraction formed the memory subset. Blood was obtained by leukapheresis, after which PBMCs were separated by Ficoll-Histopaque density gradient centrifugation and cryopreserved in liquid nitrogen vapor phase. Analytical flow cytometry was used to check the purity and quantity of every magnetically sorted T cell population. Genomic DNA was isolated from every sorted fraction and measured by UV absorbance on a Nanodrop 2000c. Broader findings and caveats from the paper: The genetic and exposure-history diversity represented was limited by the small number of donors. Sampling was restricted to blood, and TCR repertoires in tissues likely differ from the TCR repertoires found in blood. Naive subsets generally had larger estimated clonotype richness than memory subsets did. Even with the large sequencing depth, rarefaction of the sorted-subset datasets indicated that sequencing was incomplete. Clonotypes shared by all four sorted-subset donors showed higher generation probabilities than non-shared clonotypes. Roughly 5% of naive CD4, 3.5% of naive CD8, approximately 2.2% of memory CD4, and more than 0.35% of memory CD8 clonotypes were shared across a few donors. Pairwise subsampling led to the expectation that sequencing depth would affect the degree of clonotype sharing among donors.

Using the deep immunoSEQ assay, TCR CDR3 regions were amplified from genomic DNA by multiplex PCR. Genomic DNA extracted from each cell subset was distributed evenly over all wells of several immunoSEQ 96-well plates, and each plate served as one replicate. For sorted subsets, roughly 200 ng of genomic DNA, equivalent to some 30,000 T cell genomes, went into each replicate PCR. The purified libraries were quantified using a Qubit 3.0 fluorometer, sized with a Bioanalyzer 2100, and then quantified again using the KAPA Library Quantification kit. Every immunoSEQ 96-well plate was sequenced on a dedicated single-read 150-cycle Illumina NextSeq 550 flow cell. The source study handled its data this way. The immunoSEQ output contained only junctional sequences without quality scores, so filtering could not match that applied to full-length reads. To assign V/J genes and CDR3, sequences were annotated using PyIR, a Python wrapper for IgBLAST v1.9, with IMGT germline references. Any read was removed if the V/J assignment was weak (E-value above 1e-6), the CDR3 was missing, or the read contained stop codons, out-of-frame junctions, or ambiguous translated residues. V3J clonotypes were defined as sequences sharing an identical inferred V gene, J gene, and CDR3 amino acid sequence. The percentage overlap between two repertoires was calculated by dividing the number of shared unique clonotypes by the size of the smaller repertoire. Richness of each repertoire was evaluated using RTK rarefaction, the Chao1 estimator, and Recon v2.1 estimates of unobserved clonotypes. OLGA was used to compute generation probabilities for all TCRbeta clonotypes that the gDNA method yielded from four donors. Here the immuneACCESS table is served through TCRdb, limited to in-frame sequences with V and J called. Missing clones are a known gap in these copies; in checked studies unresolved V genes cover under half, and the rest lacks a known reason. That table supplies the V and J calls and clone size; D and trimming were determined from the DNA. This sample lists 2 million to 2.5 million clones; approximately 93% were detected once. The top ten clonotypes cover 0.39% of the sample.

The CDR3 measures 14 amino acids from cysteine to phenylalanine. The sequence is cut down to CDR3 DNA, 42 bases in frame from base 1. Reading the germline V gene gives CDR1 MDHEN and CDR2 SYDVKM. Deletion took 4 bases off V and 4 bases off J, with a span of 13 bases between the germline ends. About this clone: It has no known antigen specificity. Nothing much larger sits one base from this clone, and base qualities are not available.

Rearrangement joined TRBV28 to TRBJ1-2, with the D segment identity uncertain. This receptor was identified in a man aged 18-30 years in good health. Some clones in this sample may be carry-over from other donors' samples. The specimen sequenced was naive CD4+ T cells from PBMCs. Sample cell subset or site, as interpreted from the label and publication: CD45RA+ positively selected. This receptor carries the CDR3 CASSSPGRVYGYTF. The DNA sequence is TGTGCCAGCAGTTCGCCGGGTCGAGTCTATGGCTACACCTTC.